Each of the 8 T cell receptor beta chains below was sequenced from the same sample in a study of response to subunit inactivated influenza vaccine (dated by TCRdb to about 2018). Library preparation was by RT-PCR. Sequencing took place on an Illumina HiSeq 2500. TCRdb cleaned the public reads at Q25 with fastp, built clones with MiXCR and kept in-frame beta chains. One record per CDR3 amino acid sequence lists the most common genes and DNA. The sample contains fewer than 750,000 distinct CDR3 sequences, 12% to 15% of them found a single time. The top ten constitute over 8.5% of the sample. Specimen: PBMCs from blood, collected roughly 12 days after vaccination. These receptors all stem from a man aged 50 to 59 who received an inactivated influenza vaccine. Donor details come from another sample of the same person, matched by shared clones.

The V and J genes are TRBV20-1 and TRBJ2-7, with D unclear. Germline V lookup: CDR1 DFQATT, CDR2 SNEGSKA (reference sequence). The V end was cut by 1 base, the J end by 2 bases, with 9 bases between. The CDR3 is made up of 13 amino acids. This chain's CDR3 is CSARVGSPYEQYF. CDR3 sequence (DNA): TGCAGTGCTAGAGTGGGCAGCCCCTACGAGCAGTACTTC.

The chain recombines TRBV15 with TRBJ1-4; 8 bases match TRBD1. Per the germline V gene, CDR1 is LNHNV and CDR2 is YYDKDF (reference sequence). V lost 5 bases to trimming and J lost 7 bases; unmatched junction nucleotides: 9. The CDR3 has 15 amino acids. This chain's CDR3 is CATSGLDRAGEKLFF. CDR3 coding DNA: TGTGCCACCAGCGGATTGGACAGGGCCGGTGAAAAACTGTTTTTT. Full variable domain (remainder filled in from reference TRBV15 and TRBJ1-4): DAMVIQNPRYQVTQFGKPVTLSCSQTLNHNVMYWYQQKSSQAPKLLFHYYDKDFNNEADTPDNFQSRRPNTSFCFLDIRSPGLGDTAMYLCATSGLDRAGEKLFFGSGTQLSVL.

This clonotype was counted a few times. The chain recombines TRBV9 with TRBJ2-1; 7 nucleotides match TRBD2. Germline CDR1 reads SGDLS; CDR2 reads YYNGEE. The CDR3 spans 13 residues. J lost 10 bases, V lost 0 bases, and 4 bases had no gene match. CDR3 residues: CASSVADGREQFF. The CDR3 region has the DNA TGTGCCAGCAGCGTAGCCGACGGGAGGGAGCAGTTCTTC.

This clonotype was observed a handful of times. The V gene is TRBV18, the J gene TRBJ2-3; D not certain. The V gene lost 0 bases and the J gene lost 1 base, with 5 bases spanning the gap. The CDR3 runs to 14 residues. Germline V gives CDR1 KGHSH, CDR2 LQKENI. The CDR3 nucleotides read TGTGCCAGCTCACCACCGTTTGGCACAGATACGCAGTATTTT. It is translated as CASSPPFGTDTQYF.

The sample holds a few counts of this clonotype. This rearrangement joins TRBV11-2 to TRBJ2-4; D possibly uses TRBD1 or TRBD2 (6 bases each). CDR1 and CDR2 from the germline V gene are SGHAT and FQNNGV. The CDR3 extends over 13 amino acids. The V gene lost 5 bases and the J gene lost 8 bases, with 13 bases spanning the gap. CDR3 sequence reads: CASSLSGGDIQYF. CDR3 nucleotide sequence: TGTGCCAGCAGCCTCTCCGGGGGCGACATTCAGTACTTC.

This clonotype was detected a few times. J is TRBJ1-2 and V is TRBV6-5, with D uncertain. Trimming took off 0 bases at V and 5 bases at J, with 13 bases between the two ends. Germline CDR1 and CDR2: MNHEY and SVGAGI. CDR3 length: 15 amino acids. For the CDR3, the DNA is TGTGCCAGCAGTTACTCGACGGCCGGTGGATATGGCTACACCTTC. This encodes CASSYSTAGGYGYTF.

This clonotype was counted a few times. This chain uses TRBV29-1 with TRBJ2-6; 7 bases agree with TRBD1. Germline V gene sequence: CDR1 SQVTM, CDR2 ANQGSEA. The CDR3 sequence is 14 residues long. V lost 4 bases and J lost 8; bases outside the gene matches: 8. CDR3 DNA: TGCAGCGTTGTAGGGGGCGCGGACTCCAACGTCCTGACTTTC. Translating it yields CSVVGGADSNVLTF.

V and J are TRBV12-3 or TRBV12-4 and TRBJ1-1; the match to TRBD1 covers 8 bases. The CDR3 contains 16 residues. V lost 5 bases and J lost 0; bases outside the gene matches: 8. CDR3 bases: TGTGCCAGCAGTATTGGACAGGGCGAAATGAACACTGAAGCTTTCTTT. Its protein is CASSIGQGEMNTEAFF.